This entry lists 32 T cell receptor beta chains sequenced from one sample in a study of blood T cell repertoires in COVID-19. Sequencing was performed with immunoSEQ multiplex PCR; in TCRdb, only in-frame clones are kept and a portion is missing. The sample has around 160,000 clones, roughly four fifths seen once; the top ten hold 7% to 9%. Sequencing was done on a sample of peripheral blood. The receptors were gathered from a human donor with acute or convalescent COVID-19. The donor label of this sample is uncertain.

The chain is built from TRBV14 and TRBJ1-5, with D possibly matching TRBD1 (6 bases). Germline CDR1 SGHDN, CDR2 FVKESK. The CDR3 spans 17 residues. V was pared by 2 bases and J by 0 bases, with 14 bases between. The chain's CDR3 is CASSQHDRTYSNQPQHF. CDR3 nucleotides: TGTGCCAGCAGCCAACACGACAGGACTTATAGCAATCAGCCCCAGCATTTT.

The V gene is TRBV7-8, the J gene TRBJ1-3, with D uncertain. The CDR3 is made up of 13 amino acids. V was cut by 3 bases and J by 0 bases, with 3 bases left in between. Germline V gene lookup returns CDR1 SGHVS and CDR2 FQNEAQ. This chain's CDR3 is CASSFRSGNTIYF. The CDR3 nucleotides are TGTGCCAGCAGCTTCCGCTCTGGAAACACCATATATTTT.

A few counts support this clone. The CDR3 DNA reads TGTGCCAGCAGCACCAGCGGGGGCACAGATACGCAGTATTTT. Translating gives CASSTSGGTDTQYF. The chain is built from TRBV7-9 and TRBJ2-3, with 7 bases matching TRBD2. The germline V gene has CDR1 SEHNR and CDR2 FQNEAQ (reference sequence). Trimming at V came to 5 bases and at J to 1 base, leaving 3 bases not matched to a gene. The CDR3 is made up of 14 amino acids.

The rearrangement joins TRBV4-1 to TRBJ2-5; no definite D call. The CDR3 runs to 15 residues. The V end was cut by 0 bases, the J end by 6 bases, with 14 bases between. From germline, CDR1 is MGHRA and CDR2 YSYEKL. This chain's CDR3 is CASSQEGRTEKTQYF. CDR3 in DNA: TGCGCCAGCAGCCAAGAAGGTCGAACAGAGAAGACCCAGTACTTC.

The J gene is TRBJ2-2, the V gene TRBV25-1; D is ambiguous. Germline CDR1 reads MGHDK; CDR2 reads SYGVNS. Trimming removed 5 bases at V and 3 bases at J, with 7 bases between. The CDR3 consists of 13 residues. The CDR3 sequence: CASSLRDTGELFF. The CDR3 nucleotides are TGTGCCAGCAGTCTCCGAGACACCGGGGAGCTGTTTTTT.

With respect to this clone: Other DNA sequences from this sample encode an identical CDR3 as well. This chain uses TRBV7-6 with TRBJ1-6; the D gene is possibly TRBD1 (5 bases). The V gene lost 6 bases and the J gene lost 0 bases, with 12 bases spanning the gap. CDR3 length: 16 amino acids. CDR1 and CDR2 from the germline V gene are SGHVS and FNYEAQ. CDR3 sequence: CASSPRQSSYNSPLHF. CDR3 in DNA: TGTGCCAGCAGTCCCAGACAGAGCTCCTATAATTCACCCCTCCACTTT. The whole variable domain, remainder taken from reference TRBV7-6 and TRBJ1-6, is GAGVSQSPRYKVTKRGQDVALRCDPISGHVSLYWYRQALGQGPEFLTYFNYEAQQDKSGLPNDRFSAERPEGSISTLTIQRTEQRDSAMYRCASSPRQSSYNSPLHFGNGTRLTVT.

A few counts support this clone. In DNA, the CDR3 is TGTGCCACCAGCAGAGATAGATGGGAGGAAGGCAAAAACATTCAGTACTTC. Translation gives CATSRDRWEEGKNIQYF. The chain recombines TRBV15 with TRBJ2-4; TRBD2 is a possible D gene (6 bases). This CDR3 has 17 amino acids. Deletions cut 0 bases from V and 3 bases from J, with 15 bases between. Per germline, CDR1 LNHNV and CDR2 YYDKDF (reference sequence).

V gene TRBV5-4 combines with J gene TRBJ2-1, with TRBD2 matching over 8 bases. CDR1 and CDR2 from the germline V gene are SGHNT and YYREEE (reference sequence). J was trimmed by 1 base and V by 6 bases; bases with no gene match: 6. This CDR3 is built from 15 residues. The chain's CDR3 is CASIPGGSSYNEQFF. The CDR3 DNA reads TGTGCCAGCATCCCGGGGGGGTCTTCCTACAATGAGCAGTTCTTC.

The V gene is TRBV2, the J gene TRBJ1-1; D uncertain. Trimming cost V 5 bases and J 3 bases, with 10 bases left between them. The CDR3 contains 13 residues. The germline V gene has CDR1 SNHLY and CDR2 FYNNEI. CDR3 protein: CASSNFGDTEAFF. The CDR3 coding sequence is TGTGCCAGCAGTAACTTTGGAGACACTGAAGCTTTCTTT.

V is TRBV6-5 and J is TRBJ1-1; D is unclear. CDR1 MNHEY and CDR2 SVGAGI come from the germline V gene. The CDR3 runs to 14 residues. Trimming removed 7 bases at V and 2 bases at J, with 14 bases between. CDR3 in DNA: TGTGCCAGCACCTCTTACAATGGTAACACTGAAGCTTTCTTT. As protein: CASTSYNGNTEAFF.

This rearrangement joins TRBV2 to TRBJ2-1; the match to TRBD1 covers 10 bases. This CDR3 is 12 amino acids long. Germline CDR1 and CDR2: SNHLY and FYNNEI. Trimming removed 8 bases from V and 8 bases from J; junction bases left unmatched: 3. CDR3: CASRQGADEQFF. CDR3 sequence (DNA): TGTGCCAGCCGACAGGGGGCCGATGAGCAGTTCTTC.

V usage is TRBV6-4 and J usage is TRBJ1-2, with 8 bases fitting TRBD1. The germline V gene encodes CDR1 MRHNA and CDR2 SNTAGT. With 6 bases clipped from V and 6 bases from J, the junction kept 9 bases outside the gene matches. The CDR3 loop spans 14 amino acids. The CDR3 loop reads CASSPGQDPHGYTF. DNA for the CDR3: TGTGCCAGCAGCCCGGGACAGGACCCTCATGGCTACACCTTC.

The V and J genes are TRBV29-1 and TRBJ1-2, with TRBD1 matching 10 bases. This CDR3 is built from 13 residues. Germline V gene lookup returns CDR1 SQVTM and CDR2 ANQGSEA. V dropped 4 bases and J dropped 8; count of bases not matched to a gene: 7. CDR3 amino acids: CSVARQGAEGYTF. The DNA of the CDR3 is TGCAGCGTTGCGAGACAGGGGGCGGAGGGCTACACCTTC.

This clone was counted between two and nine times. The rearrangement joins TRBV18 to TRBJ2-3; 8 bases agree with TRBD1. This CDR3 is built from 14 residues. The junction had 7 bases not matched to a gene; V was cut back by 6 bases and J by 5 bases. Germline V gene data show CDR1 as KGHSH and CDR2 as LQKENI. CDR3 loop: CASSSPGTGDTQYF. The CDR3 bases are TGTGCCAGCTCGTCCCCCGGGACAGGAGATACGCAGTATTTT.

The gene calls are TRBV19 and TRBJ1-2; D might be TRBD1 (6 bases). This CDR3 spans 13 amino acids. The ends were cut back, 6 bases at V and 6 bases at J, with 14 bases in the middle. CDR1 and CDR2 (germline): LNHDA, SQIVND (reference sequence). CDR3 amino acids: CASRTYREDGYTF. CDR3 nucleotides: TGTGCCAGTAGGACTTACAGGGAAGATGGCTACACCTTC.

V usage is TRBV24-1 and J usage is TRBJ1-2; D is undetermined. Germline values: CDR1 KGHDR, CDR2 SFDVKD. V was clipped by 6 bases and J by 0 bases, with 13 bases between them. The CDR3 sequence is 15 residues long. CDR3 DNA sequence: TGTGCCACCAGTTCCGGGGTCGCAGCTAACTATGGCTACACCTTC. Translation gives CATSSGVAANYGYTF.

The chain joins TRBV2 to TRBJ2-5; tentatively, D is TRBD2 (5 bases). CDR3 length: 10 residues. Germline CDR1 reads SNHLY; CDR2 reads FYNNEI. V lost 6 bases to trimming and J lost 7 bases, with 6 bases between them. CDR3 DNA: TGTGCCAGCAGCGAGGGGACCCAGTACTTC. Translation: CASSEGTQYF. The entire variable domain, with the rest obtained from reference TRBV2 and TRBJ2-5, is as follows: EPEVTQTPSHQVTQMGQEVILRCVPISNHLYFYWYRQILGQKVEFLVSFYNNEISEKSEIFDDQFSVERPDGSNFTLKIRSTKLEDSAMYFCASSEGTQYFGPGTRLLVL.

V usage is TRBV12-3 or TRBV12-4 and J usage is TRBJ2-4; 10 bases are shared with TRBD1. The CDR3 loop spans 13 amino acids. V shed 6 bases and J 11 bases; nucleotides not matched to a gene: 7. The CDR3 coding sequence is TGTGCCAGCAGGCGGGGACAGGGGCCTCTTCAGTACTTC. It codes for CASRRGQGPLQYF.

The V and J genes are TRBV2 and TRBJ1-5, with D tentatively TRBD1 (5 bases). The CDR3 extends over 15 amino acids. V dropped 6 bases and J dropped 0 bases, with 12 bases sitting between them. Per germline, CDR1 SNHLY and CDR2 FYNNEI. The CDR3 bases are TGTGCCAGCAGGCAGGGAGGTAATAGCAATCAGCCCCAGCATTTT. As protein: CASRQGGNSNQPQHF.

The CDR3 bases are TGTGCCAGTAGTATGGGCAGGAACACCGGGGAGCTGTTTTTT. It translates to CASSMGRNTGELFF. The chain links TRBV19 to TRBJ2-2; D gene uncertain. V was shortened by 3 bases and J by 1 base, with 6 bases between the two germline ends. The germline V gene encodes CDR1 LNHDA and CDR2 SQIVND (reference sequence). The CDR3 runs 14 residues.

The chain carries TRBV25-1 and TRBJ1-1, with a tentative D call TRBD1 (6 bases). CDR3 length equals 11 residues. Germline CDR1 MGHDK, CDR2 SYGVNS. V lost 6 bases and J lost 7, with 9 bases in between. CDR3 sequence (DNA): TGTGCCAGCAGAAGGGACATTGAAGCTTTCTTT. It is translated as CASRRDIEAFF.

The chain links TRBV2 to TRBJ1-4, with 7 positions matching TRBD1. V gave up 7 bases and J gave up 8 bases; unmatched junction bases: 7. There are 13 residues in the CDR3. In germline, CDR1 is SNHLY, CDR2 FYNNEI. CDR3 nucleotide sequence: TGTGCCAGCACCTTGGACAGGCGGGAAAAACTGTTTTTT. Its translation is CASTLDRREKLFF.

The chain combines TRBV14 with TRBJ1-6, with no clear D. CDR1 is SGHDN and CDR2 is FVKESK in the germline V gene. This CDR3 has 15 amino acids. V gave up 2 bases and J gave up 0 bases, with 5 bases separating them. The CDR3 nucleotides are TGTGCCAGCAGCCAAATGAGCTCCTATAATTCACCCCTCCACTTT. This sequence encodes CASSQMSSYNSPLHF.

About this clone: This is likely a read error, given that the CDR3 carries no conserved phenylalanine or tryptophan at its end. The chain links TRBV10-2 to TRBJ1-2, with a tentative D call TRBD1 (6 bases). The germline V gene encodes CDR1 WSHSY and CDR2 SAAADI. V was shortened by 10 bases and J by 1 base, with 10 bases between the two germline ends. The CDR3 is 12 amino acids. Written as DNA, the CDR3 is TGCGCCACCCAGGGGAGTAACTATGGCTACACCCTC. Its translation is CATQGSNYGYTL.

The chain uses TRBV18 and TRBJ1-4; D unclear. The V end lost 1 base, the J end lost 2 bases, and 8 bases lay between the germline ends. The V gene's germline CDR1 is KGHSH and CDR2 LQKENI. The CDR3 runs 15 residues. CDR3 amino acids: CASSPRAETNEKLFF. As DNA, the CDR3 is TGTGCCAGCTCACCACGTGCGGAGACTAATGAAAAACTGTTTTTT.

V usage is TRBV6-9 and J usage is TRBJ1-2; D gene uncertain. The CDR3 has 13 amino acids. V was trimmed by 0 bases and J by 5 bases, leaving 7 bases between them. Germline CDR1 is MNHGY and CDR2 is SVAAGI. This CDR3 is CASSYSAGYGYTF. The CDR3 DNA reads as TGTGCCAGCAGTTATTCGGCCGGGTATGGCTACACCTTC.

V gene TRBV11-2 combines with J gene TRBJ1-1, with D possibly matching TRBD1 (5 bases). The CDR3 is 15 amino acids. Trimming removed 5 bases at V and 4 bases at J, with 17 bases between. Germline-derived CDR1 and CDR2 are SGHAT and FQNNGV. CDR3 nucleotide sequence: TGTGCCAGCAGCCCCCAGGGCGGGGGGGGCACTGAAGCTTTCTTT. It encodes CASSPQGGGGTEAFF.

The chain employs TRBV27 and TRBJ1-1; D not certain. This CDR3 is 13 amino acids long. V was shortened by 1 base and J by 8 bases, with 11 bases between the two germline ends. Germline lookup yields CDR1 MNHEY and CDR2 SMNVEV (reference sequence). CDR3 protein: CASSLLDGGEAFF. DNA of the CDR3: TGTGCCAGCAGTTTATTGGATGGAGGGGAAGCTTTCTTT.

The chain links TRBV6-5 to TRBJ1-2, with 7 bases aligning to TRBD1. The CDR3 is 13 residues long. V lost 6 bases and J lost 2; bases outside the gene matches: 3. Looked up from germline, CDR1 is MNHEY and CDR2 is SVGAGI. Here the CDR3 DNA reads TGTGCCAGCAGCCCGACAGGGAACTATGGCTACACCTTC. Protein product: CASSPTGNYGYTF.

V is TRBV3-1 (or the pseudogene TRBV3-2) and J is TRBJ1-3; 7 nucleotides match TRBD1. CDR1 is LGHDT and CDR2 is YNNKEL in the germline V gene (reference sequence). The CDR3 is 14 residues long. The J segment lost 2 bases and the V segment lost 6 bases, leaving 4 bases of the junction unmatched. The chain's CDR3 is CASRPQGAGNTIYF. For the CDR3, the DNA is TGTGCCAGCAGGCCTCAGGGGGCTGGAAACACCATATATTTT.

In its sample, this clone was seen a few times. The V call is TRBV19, the J call TRBJ2-1, with D possibly matching TRBD2 (6 bases). CDR3 size: 16 residues. Germline values: CDR1 LNHDA, CDR2 SQIVND (reference sequence). Trimming left V 5 bases short and J 5 bases short, with 19 bases between. CDR3 sequence: CASSLGGGWSDNEQFF. The CDR3 nucleotides read TGTGCCAGTAGTTTAGGAGGAGGGTGGTCAGACAATGAGCAGTTCTTC. Drawing the rest from reference TRBV19 and TRBJ2-1, the complete variable domain is DGGITQSPKYLFRKEGQNVTLSCEQNLNHDAMYWYRQDPGQGLRLIYYSQIVNDFQKGDIAEGYSVSREKKESFPLTVTSAQKNPTAFYLCASSLGGGWSDNEQFFGPGTRLTVL.

This clone has a single count. J is TRBJ2-2 and V is TRBV9; 14 bases are shared with TRBD2. This CDR3 comprises 17 residues. Germline CDR1 is SGDLS and CDR2 is YYNGEE. V was clipped by 2 bases and J by 5 bases; unmatched bases: 5. This CDR3 is CASSVGLAGGGTGELFF. In DNA form, the CDR3 reads TGTGCCAGCAGCGTTGGACTAGCGGGGGGAGGTACCGGGGAGCTGTTTTTT.